The 24 T cell receptor beta chains in this list originate from one sample, sequenced in a study of T cells in narcolepsy. TCRdb's table, derived via immunoSEQ multiplex PCR, lists solely in-frame clones and lacks some. Of approximately 25,000 clones listed, around nine tenths are singletons. Sequencing input: CD45RA- memory CD4+ T cells from PBMCs. These receptor sequences come from a human donor with narcolepsy.

This clone was counted a few times. V and J are TRBV5-4 and TRBJ1-1, with D unclear. The V gene lost 4 bases and the J gene lost 1 base, with 5 bases spanning the gap. Germline V gene sequence: CDR1 SGHNT, CDR2 YYREEE (reference sequence). CDR3 length: 12 amino acids. In DNA, the CDR3 is TGTGCCAGCAGCCTCAGGAACACTGAAGCTTTCTTT. Amino acids: CASSLRNTEAFF.

The chain uses TRBV6-1 and TRBJ1-5; 7 bases line up with TRBD1. CDR1 MNHNS and CDR2 SASEGT come from the germline V gene. With V trimmed by 2 bases and J by 0 bases, 10 bases remained unmatched. The CDR3 loop spans 18 amino acids. The CDR3 bases are TGTGCCAGCAGTGAAACGAGACAGGGATTCTATAGCAATCAGCCCCAGCATTTT. It encodes CASSETRQGFYSNQPQHF.

The rearrangement uses TRBV11-1 and TRBJ1-1; D not resolved. Germline assignment: CDR1 SGHAT and CDR2 FQDESV (reference sequence). Trimming removed 5 bases at V and 4 bases at J, with 11 bases between. The CDR3 length is 13 residues. CDR3 in amino acids: CASSLGLLTEAFF. In DNA, the CDR3 is TGTGCCAGCAGCCTAGGACTACTCACTGAAGCTTTCTTT.

This rearrangement joins TRBV5-1 to TRBJ2-3; TRBD2 aligns across 11 bases. Germline CDR1 and CDR2: SGHRS and YFSETQ. The CDR3 loop spans 16 amino acids. Trimming removed 3 bases from V and 3 bases from J; junction bases left unmatched: 6. CDR3 residues: CASSSSLAGGTDTQYF. In nucleotides, the CDR3 is TGCGCCAGCAGCTCTTCCTTAGCGGGGGGGACAGATACGCAGTATTTT.

V and J are TRBV18 and TRBJ2-7, with a weak D call TRBD2 (6 bases). Germline CDR1 and CDR2: KGHSH and LQKENI. V gave up 3 bases and J gave up 0 bases, with 6 bases separating them. CDR3 length: 13 residues. The CDR3 region has the DNA TGTGCCAGCTCACCCGGGGGCTCCTACGAGCAGTACTTC. Translated, it gives CASSPGGSYEQYF.

V is TRBV27 and J is TRBJ2-7, with no clear D. Trimming pared 8 bases from V and 12 bases from J, leaving 8 bases between. This CDR3 comprises 8 residues. The germline V gene has CDR1 MNHEY and CDR2 SMNVEV (reference sequence). CDR3 nucleotide sequence: TGTGCCAGCCTCATGACGTACTTC. This gives the protein CASLMTYF.

The chain joins TRBV5-6 to TRBJ1-1; the D is unclear. The V end lost 6 bases, the J end lost 0 bases, and 9 bases lay between the germline ends. The germline V gene encodes CDR1 SGHDT and CDR2 YYEEEE. The CDR3 runs to 13 residues. The CDR3 DNA reads TGTGCCAGCAAGAAGGCCATGAACACTGAAGCTTTCTTT. This sequence encodes CASKKAMNTEAFF.

J is TRBJ2-3 and V is TRBV19; D uncertain. Per germline, CDR1 LNHDA and CDR2 SQIVND (reference sequence). V was cut by 7 bases and J by 1 base, with 12 bases left in between. CDR3 length: 14 amino acids. The DNA for the CDR3 is TGTGCCAGTAAGGACGGACCCGGCACAGATACGCAGTATTTT. Its protein is CASKDGPGTDTQYF. The entire variable domain, with the rest obtained from reference TRBV19 and TRBJ2-3, is as follows: DGGITQSPKYLFRKEGQNVTLSCEQNLNHDAMYWYRQDPGQGLRLIYYSQIVNDFQKGDIAEGYSVSREKKESFPLTVTSAQKNPTAFYLCASKDGPGTDTQYFGPGTRLTVL.

This chain connects TRBV2 to TRBJ2-1; D tentatively fits TRBD1 or TRBD2 (6 bases each). The ends were cut back, 7 bases at V and 6 bases at J, with 19 bases in the middle. The CDR3 has 15 amino acids. Per the germline V gene, CDR1 is SNHLY and CDR2 is FYNNEI. The CDR3 reads CASNFRGPLGNEQFF. CDR3 bases: TGTGCCAGCAATTTCCGGGGGCCCCTAGGCAATGAGCAGTTCTTC.

The chain links TRBV2 to TRBJ1-2; 7 bases line up with TRBD1. Germline CDR1 reads SNHLY; CDR2 reads FYNNEI. V lost 11 bases, J lost 1 base, and 4 bases stayed unmatched. CDR3 size: 12 residues. The CDR3 coding sequence is TGTGCCGGCCAGGGGGTTAACTATGGCTACACCTTC. This gives the protein CAGQGVNYGYTF.

This chain connects TRBV28 to TRBJ1-1; tentatively, D is TRBD1 (5 bases). The CDR3 extends over 13 amino acids. Trimming took 7 bases from V and 1 from J, leaving 10 bases between them. Germline CDR1 is MDHEN and CDR2 is SYDVKM. The DNA for the CDR3 is TGTGCCAGCACCTTTCAGGGGAACACTGAAGCTTTCTTT. Its protein is CASTFQGNTEAFF.

This chain links TRBV5-8 with TRBJ2-5, with no clear D. Deletions cut 0 bases from V and 0 bases from J, with 6 bases between. Germline CDR1 and CDR2: SGHTS and YDEGEE. CDR3 size: 14 residues. CDR3 sequence reads: CASSLALYQETQYF. The CDR3, as DNA: TGTGCCAGCAGCTTGGCCCTGTACCAAGAGACCCAGTACTTC.

The rearrangement uses TRBV29-1 and TRBJ1-4; 7 nucleotides agree with TRBD1. V lost 6 bases to trimming and J lost 0 bases; unmatched junction nucleotides: 4. The CDR3 consists of 14 residues. Germline CDR1 reads SQVTM; CDR2 reads ANQGSEA. In nucleotides, the CDR3 is TGCAGCGTACGGGACAGTGCAACTAATGAAAAACTGTTTTTT. It encodes CSVRDSATNEKLFF.

The chain's CDR3 is CASSVASDTQYF. The DNA for the CDR3 is TGTGCCAGTAGTGTAGCGTCAGATACGCAGTATTTT. The rearrangement links TRBV19 to TRBJ2-3, with D possibly matching TRBD2 (5 bases). This CDR3 comprises 12 residues. In germline, CDR1 is LNHDA, CDR2 SQIVND (reference sequence). Trimming pared 5 bases from V and 4 bases from J, leaving 7 bases between.

The V and J genes are TRBV7-2 and TRBJ2-4; unclear D gene. V lost 2 bases and J lost 0, with 8 bases in between. Germline assignment: CDR1 SGHTA and CDR2 FQGNSA. This CDR3 region has 15 residues. The CDR3 DNA follows: TGTGCCAGCAGCTTACAACCCCTAGCCAAAAACATTCAGTACTTC. Amino acid sequence: CASSLQPLAKNIQYF.

This chain joins TRBV7-9 and TRBJ1-2, with unresolved D. V was cut by 0 bases and J by 13 bases, with 12 bases left in between. The CDR3 totals 12 residues. Germline V CDR1 and CDR2: SEHNR, FQNEAQ (reference sequence). The CDR3 loop is CASSLAGGDSTF. For the CDR3, the DNA is TGTGCCAGCAGCTTAGCGGGCGGGGATAGCACCTTC.

Notes on this clone: The sample holds other DNA sequences that translate to the same CDR3. The chain uses TRBV27 and TRBJ2-5; 12 bases align to TRBD1. V shed 5 bases and J 5 bases; nucleotides not matched to a gene: 6. Germline V gene data show CDR1 as MNHEY and CDR2 as SMNVEV (reference sequence). The CDR3 sequence is 15 residues long. CDR3: CASSPGTGGEETQYF. The CDR3 nucleotides are TGTGCCAGCAGTCCTGGGACAGGGGGCGAGGAGACCCAGTACTTC.

The genes are TRBV29-1 and TRBJ2-2, with 11 bases that match TRBD2. The CDR3 sequence is 14 residues long. Unmatched junction bases numbered 6, after V lost 5 bases and J lost 7 bases. The germline gives CDR1 SQVTM, CDR2 ANQGSEA. The CDR3 loop reads CSVHSGGAGGELFF. CDR3 in DNA: TGCAGCGTTCATAGCGGGGGGGCGGGCGGGGAGCTGTTTTTT.

V gene TRBV6-1 combines with J gene TRBJ2-2; TRBD2 agrees at 8 bases. Per the germline V gene, CDR1 is MNHNS and CDR2 is SASEGT. CDR3 length equals 16 residues. V was pared by 2 bases and J by 6 bases, with 8 bases of the junction left unmatched. This CDR3 reads CASSERGGSPPGELFF. In DNA form, the CDR3 reads TGTGCCAGCAGTGAACGGGGGGGATCTCCGCCCGGGGAGCTGTTTTTT.

The chain is built from TRBV5-1 and TRBJ1-1, with 7 bases identical to TRBD1. This CDR3 is built from 17 residues. Germline assignment: CDR1 SGHRS and CDR2 YFSETQ. V was pared by 0 bases and J by 1 base, with 9 bases of the junction left unmatched. The CDR3 DNA reads as TGCGCCAGCAGCTTGGCCCTCGGACAGGCGCAGAACACTGAAGCTTTCTTT. As protein: CASSLALGQAQNTEAFF.

This clone was picked up one time. V usage is TRBV10-3 and J usage is TRBJ1-1; tentative D call: TRBD1 (5 bases). Germline lookup yields CDR1 ENHRY and CDR2 SYGVKD. V gave up 10 bases and J gave up 3 bases, with 15 bases separating them. CDR3 length: 13 amino acids. CDR3 nucleotides: TGTGCCACCCGGGGGGGTTTCGACACTGAAGCTTTCTTT. Protein: CATRGGFDTEAFF.

The CDR3: CASSIGDPQPQHF. CDR3 DNA: TGTGCCAGTAGTATTGGGGACCCTCAGCCCCAGCATTTT. J is TRBJ1-5 and V is TRBV19, with TRBD1 as a possible D gene (5 bases). The CDR3 has 13 amino acids. In germline, CDR1 is LNHDA, CDR2 SQIVND (reference sequence). The V end lost 3 bases, the J end lost 6 bases, and 9 bases lay between the germline ends.

This rearrangement joins TRBV5-1 to TRBJ2-1; D unresolved. The CDR3 is 16 amino acids. The germline V and J ends were trimmed by 0 bases and 3 bases, with 13 bases remaining between them. CDR1 is SGHRS, CDR2 YFSETQ, per germline. CDR3 nucleotides: TGCGCCAGCAGCTTGGGTCCCAATCCGAGCTACAATGAGCAGTTCTTC. Translated: CASSLGPNPSYNEQFF.

This clone has just a few counts. The V gene is TRBV5-6, the J gene TRBJ1-2, with 8 positions matching TRBD1. CDR3 length equals 14 residues. V was pared by 5 bases and J by 2 bases, with 5 bases of the junction left unmatched. CDR1 and CDR2 from the germline V gene are SGHDT and YYEEEE. Here the CDR3 DNA reads TGTGCCAGCAGGCCCGGGACAGGAAACTATGGCTACACCTTC. Its translation: CASRPGTGNYGYTF. The variable domain in full, completed from reference TRBV5-6 and TRBJ1-2, reads DAGVTQSPTHLIKTRGQQVTLRCSPKSGHDTVSWYQQALGQGPQFIFQYYEEEERQRGNFPDRFSGHQFPNYSSELNVNALLLGDSALYLCASRPGTGNYGYTFGSGTRLTVV.